This TCR beta chain was obtained from a study of T cell changes during pregnancy in multiple sclerosis (dated by TCRdb to the late 2010s). Regarding the study in general: In women with multiple sclerosis, the researchers looked at how the T cell repertoire shifted as pregnancy progressed.

Libraries were made using the immunoSEQ multiplex PCR assay. TCRdb obtained this table from immuneACCESS and retained in-frame rearrangements with V and J assigned. These tables miss some clones; where compared with another copy, unresolved V genes account for less than half of the shortfall, and the remainder is unexplained. This sample holds approximately 92,000 clones; approximately 93% were observed only once. The ten largest clones represent 0.99% of the sample. Clipping removes 2 bases from V and 7 bases from J, with 5 as the unmatched junction base count. CDR1 SGDLS and CDR2 YYNGEE were looked up in the germline V gene. The CDR3, from cysteine to phenylalanine, totals 14 residues. The retained sequence is limited to the CDR3, 42 bases, with the frame set at the first base. This clone has ten or more counts. Its antigen has not been determined. No base-level quality is on record; no much larger clone is a single base apart.

The rearrangement combines TRBV9 with TRBJ2-1, with 8 middle bases fitting TRBD2. The clonotype comes from a female donor with multiple sclerosis, enrolled in a pregnancy study. Sequenced material: peripheral blood, taken after pregnancy. DNA sequence: TGTGCCAGCAGCGTTAGCGGGAAGAAGAATGAGCAGTTCTTC. It codes for CASSVSGKKNEQFF.